The clone carrying this T cell receptor (beta chain) was recorded at least ten times. Its antigen is currently unknown. TCRdb ran MiXCR on the multiplex PCR reads and lists one entry per CDR3 protein. This sample has 200,000 to 300,000 distinct CDR3 sequences, with 30% found just once. This sample was taken from a study of breast tumors, draining lymph nodes, adjacent tissues. CDR1 and CDR2 (germline): PRHDT, FYEKMQ (reference sequence). Trimming stripped 4 bases from V and 2 bases from J, with 5 bases between. The CDR3 loop spans 13 amino acids. Regarding the study as a whole: Data only fit, rather than demonstrated, lymph node origin of most tumor T cells. Tumor repertoires ranked between lymph nodes and nontumor tissue in diversity, with V and J gene preferences. Findings are consistent with lymph node origin and intratumoral expansion of most tumor T cells.

Samples came from axillary lymph nodes draining the breast cancer. The sequence was obtained from a female donor with breast cancer. Some clones in this sample may be carry-over from other donors' samples. V is TRBV13 and J is TRBJ2-2, with no clear D. Sequencing was done on a sample of axillary lymph node tissue. CDR3 amino acids: CASSSINTGELFF. DNA of the CDR3: TGTGCCAGCAGCTCCATTAACACCGGGGAGCTGTTTTTT.